Detailed here is one T cell receptor (beta chain). Its specificity is not known. This entry belongs to a study of T cell responses to AZD1222 COVID-19 vaccine. Study-level results: No repertoire was sampled before or during the peak T cell response, only after it.

Trimming took off 1 base at V and 4 bases at J, with 10 bases between the two ends. Germline lookup yields CDR1 GTSNPN and CDR2 SVGIG (reference sequence). The CDR3 is made up of 13 amino acids. TCRdb's copy holds only in-frame clones and misses some; the assay was immunoSEQ multiplex PCR. Of around 100,000 clones listed, 75% to 90% are singletons. This TCR came from an adult in good health. The chain combines TRBV30 with TRBJ1-1; no clear D. Sample: peripheral blood, taken on day 0 of AZD1222 vaccination. This CDR3 reads CAWSGAARTEAFF. CDR3 coding DNA: TGTGCCTGGAGTGGTGCAGCTCGCACTGAAGCTTTCTTT.